One and the same sample provided the 29 T cell receptor beta chains below, sequenced in a study of cytomegalovirus exposure and HLA in healthy donors. It was with 60 Vbeta and 13 Jbeta primers that the PCR ran. Measured with immunoSEQ multiplex PCR; TCRdb has only the in-frame clones, and not every one. The sample has about 200,000 clones; 70% are singletons. The specimen sequenced was PBMCs. All receptors come from a middle-aged man in good health and CMV-seropositive.

The rearrangement links TRBV7-9 to TRBJ2-1, with 8 bases that match TRBD1. The V and J ends lost 3 bases and 2 bases, in that order; junction bases with no gene match: 3. Per the germline V gene, CDR1 is SEHNR and CDR2 is FQNEAQ (reference sequence). This CDR3 is 15 amino acids long. The CDR3 nucleotides read TGTGCCAGCAGCTTGCGACAGGGGCCCTACAATGAGCAGTTCTTC. Its protein product is CASSLRQGPYNEQFF.

This clone was counted a single time. This rearrangement joins TRBV6-5 to TRBJ1-1; 7 bases are a match to TRBD1. CDR3 size: 15 residues. Germline CDR1 is MNHEY and CDR2 is SVGAGI. The junction had 9 bases not matched to a gene; V was cut back by 6 bases and J by 2 bases. CDR3 sequence: CASREGQIGNTEAFF. CDR3 nucleotide sequence: TGTGCCAGCAGAGAGGGACAGATTGGTAACACTGAAGCTTTCTTT.

The J gene is TRBJ2-2, the V gene TRBV7-2; D uncertain. The CDR3 covers 15 residues. V gave up 1 base and J gave up 0 bases, with 6 bases separating them. Germline loops: CDR1 SGHTA, CDR2 FQGNSA. The CDR3 here is CASSLESANTGELFF. The CDR3 DNA follows: TGTGCCAGCAGCTTAGAGTCAGCGAACACCGGGGAGCTGTTTTTT.

V usage is TRBV28 and J usage is TRBJ2-2; weak D call: TRBD1 (5 bases). The CDR3 is 14 amino acids. V was clipped by 4 bases and J by 1 base, with 7 bases between them. Looked up from germline, CDR1 is MDHEN and CDR2 is SYDVKM. The CDR3 protein is CASSSQGNTGELFF. CDR3 DNA sequence: TGTGCCAGCAGTTCTCAGGGGAACACCGGGGAGCTGTTTTTT.

In this sample, this clone turned up a few times. The gene calls are TRBV10-3 and TRBJ1-2; D ambiguous. Between the trimmed V and J ends, which lost 2 bases and 7 bases, there was a span of 14 bases. This CDR3 is 14 amino acids long. The V gene's germline CDR1 is ENHRY and CDR2 SYGVKD. CDR3 nucleotide sequence: TGTGCCATCAGTGAGGAGGCCATGCGAACTGGCTACACCTTC. The encoded protein is CAISEEAMRTGYTF.

V is TRBV6-5 and J is TRBJ1-2, with TRBD1 matching over 7 bases. The V segment lost 4 bases and the J segment 2 bases; nucleotides outside the gene matches: 7. The CDR3 is made up of 15 amino acids. Germline CDR1 is MNHEY and CDR2 is SVGAGI. The DNA for the CDR3 is TGTGCCAGCAGTTCCCCGGGACAGTCGAACTATGGCTACACCTTC. Its protein is CASSSPGQSNYGYTF.

The chain has TRBV5-1 and TRBJ1-6, with a possible D match to TRBD1 (5 bases). Trimming left V 7 bases short and J 4 bases short, with 12 bases between. CDR1 is SGHRS, CDR2 YFSETQ, per germline. This CDR3 region has 14 residues. This CDR3 reads CASGRGFYNSPLHF. The CDR3 DNA reads TGCGCCAGCGGGAGGGGCTTTTATAATTCACCCCTCCACTTT. The full variable domain, in which reference TRBV5-1 and TRBJ1-6 provide the parts outside the CDR3, is KAGVTQTPRYLIKTRGQQVTLSCSPISGHRSVSWYQQTPGQGLQFLFEYFSETQRNKGNFPGRFSGRQFSNSRSEMNVSTLELGDSALYLCASGRGFYNSPLHFGNGTRLTVT.

The J gene is TRBJ1-1, the V gene TRBV7-9; 9 bases agree with TRBD1. The J segment lost 0 bases and the V segment lost 5 bases, leaving 10 bases of the junction unmatched. This CDR3 contains 17 residues. Germline V lookup: CDR1 SEHNR, CDR2 FQNEAQ (reference sequence). DNA for the CDR3: TGTGCCAGCAGCACAACCGGGACAGGGCTCATGAACACTGAAGCTTTCTTT. It translates to CASSTTGTGLMNTEAFF.

This chain joins TRBV5-6 and TRBJ1-2; TRBD1 matches at 7 bases. Trimming took 7 bases from V and 5 from J; bases not matched to a gene: 11. The CDR3 is made up of 14 amino acids. The V gene's germline CDR1 is SGHDT and CDR2 YYEEEE. CDR3 nucleotide sequence: TGTGCCAGCCTTAAGCTGGACAGGCCGTATGGCTACACCTTC. Translation: CASLKLDRPYGYTF.

This clone was seen a few times. The chain employs TRBV11-2 and TRBJ2-3, with D maybe TRBD2 (7 bases). The CDR3 sequence is 16 residues long. The germline CDR1 and CDR2 sequences are SGHAT and FQNNGV. V lost 0 bases to trimming and J lost 2 bases, with 12 bases between them. Here the CDR3 DNA reads TGTGCCAGCAGCTTAGACGGGGGGCTTATCACAGATACGCAGTATTTT. This translates into CASSLDGGLITDTQYF.

This clone was counted between two and nine times. The V and J genes are TRBV25-1 and TRBJ1-5; no clear D. CDR3 size: 13 residues. V was trimmed by 6 bases and J by 7 bases, leaving 13 bases between them. Germline-derived CDR1 and CDR2 are MGHDK and SYGVNS. CDR3 protein: CASSPSSGQPQHF. CDR3 nucleotides: TGTGCCAGCAGCCCCTCAAGCGGACAGCCCCAGCATTTT.

This clone was seen a few times. The chain uses TRBV28 and TRBJ1-5; possible D gene TRBD1, 5 bases. This CDR3 has 11 amino acids. Trimming stripped 11 bases from V and 5 bases from J, with 10 bases between. CDR1 and CDR2 from the germline V gene are MDHEN and SYDVKM. As DNA, the CDR3 is TGTGCCTCCGCGGGGGATCAGCCCCAGCATTTT. This sequence encodes CASAGDQPQHF.

The gene calls are TRBV7-2 and TRBJ2-5, with 7 bases aligning to TRBD1. This CDR3 has 15 amino acids. Trimming cost V 2 bases and J 5 bases; bases outside gene matches: 8. Germline V gives CDR1 SGHTA, CDR2 FQGNSA. The CDR3 sequence is CASSLPTGHRETQYF. CDR3 nucleotide sequence: TGTGCCAGCAGCTTACCGACAGGGCACCGGGAGACCCAGTACTTC.

The rearrangement links TRBV28 to TRBJ2-2, with 7 positions matching TRBD1. Germline CDR1 and CDR2: MDHEN and SYDVKM. This CDR3 is 16 amino acids long. Unmatched junction bases numbered 13, after V lost 8 bases and J lost 4 bases. CDR3 region: CASSLDTGEFTGELFF. The CDR3 nucleotides read TGTGCCAGCTCTCTGGATACAGGGGAGTTCACCGGGGAGCTGTTTTTT. Complete variable domain (other parts from reference TRBV28 and TRBJ2-2): DVKVTQSSRYLVKRTGEKVFLECVQDMDHENMFWYRQDPGLGLRLIYFSYDVKMKEKGDIPEGYSVSREKKERFSLILESASTNQTSMYLCASSLDTGEFTGELFFGEGSRLTVL.

This clone was counted a few times. This rearrangement joins TRBV5-6 to TRBJ2-3; 7 nucleotides align to TRBD2. CDR1 and CDR2 from the germline V gene are SGHDT and YYEEEE. This CDR3 is 16 amino acids long. Trimming cost V 6 bases and J 3 bases; bases outside gene matches: 13. CDR3 region: CASMPRRAGVTDTQYF. In DNA form, the CDR3 reads TGTGCCAGCATGCCAAGGAGGGCGGGGGTAACAGATACGCAGTATTTT.

This clone was detected only a few times. This chain uses TRBV6-5 with TRBJ2-5; D remains unclear. CDR1 and CDR2 (germline): MNHEY, SVGAGI. The CDR3 spans 13 residues. Trimming shortened V by 2 bases and J by 1 base, and 5 bases separated the two germline ends. In DNA form, the CDR3 reads TGTGCCAGCAGTTACGCAGGCCAAGAGACCCAGTACTTC. Translating it yields CASSYAGQETQYF.

The J gene is TRBJ2-1, the V gene TRBV5-4; perhaps TRBD1 as D (5 bases). Deletions cut 10 bases from V and 8 bases from J, with 16 bases between. Germline V lookup: CDR1 SGHNT, CDR2 YYREEE (reference sequence). This CDR3 is built from 12 residues. The CDR3 bases are TGTGCCCTCCAGGGAAGTAGTCATGAGCAGTTCTTC. This encodes CALQGSSHEQFF. Together with reference TRBV5-4 and TRBJ2-1, the CDR3 gives the full variable domain: ETGVTQSPTHLIKTRGQQVTLRCSSQSGHNTVSWYQQALGQGPQFIFQYYREEENGRGNFPPRFSGLQFPNYSSELNVNALELDDSALYLCALQGSSHEQFFGPGTRLTVL.

This clone was observed a handful of times. The genes are TRBV29-1 and TRBJ2-3; TRBD1 matches at 8 bases. Germline V gives CDR1 SQVTM, CDR2 ANQGSEA. CDR3 size: 13 residues. V shed 5 bases, J shed 2 bases, and the junction held 3 bases outside the gene matches. The CDR3 coding sequence is TGCAGCGTTCGGGGACAGGTCACAGATACGCAGTATTTT. It yields the protein CSVRGQVTDTQYF.

The chain is built from TRBV5-1 and TRBJ1-1, with D possibly TRBD1 on 6 matching bases. Trimming cost V 2 bases and J 5 bases, with 19 bases left between them. CDR3 size: 16 residues. The V gene's germline CDR1 is SGHRS and CDR2 YFSETQ. The CDR3 DNA follows: TGCGCCAGCAGCTTTACCAGACAGGAGCTGGTAACTGAAGCTTTCTTT. Translated: CASSFTRQELVTEAFF.

The J gene is TRBJ2-7, the V gene TRBV7-3; 10 bases are a match to TRBD2. V shed 5 bases and J 4 bases; nucleotides not matched to a gene: 8. The CDR3 runs 15 residues. The germline V gene encodes CDR1 SGHTA and CDR2 FQGTGA. In DNA form, the CDR3 reads TGTGCCAGCAGCCCCGGACTAGCGGATACATACGAGCAGTACTTC. It encodes CASSPGLADTYEQYF.

The CDR3 DNA reads TGTGCCAGCAGGAGAGGCAGGGAAAATACGCAGTATTTT. Its translation: CASRRGRENTQYF. The chain carries TRBV7-9 and TRBJ2-3; tentative D call: TRBD1 (5 bases). V shed 6 bases and J shed 7 bases, with 14 bases lying between them. The germline gives CDR1 SEHNR, CDR2 FQNEAQ (reference sequence). The CDR3 is 13 amino acids.

The V gene is TRBV29-1, the J gene TRBJ1-1; a possible D gene is TRBD1 (5 bases). V gave up 4 bases and J gave up 4 bases, with 16 bases separating them. Germline V gives CDR1 SQVTM, CDR2 ANQGSEA. This CDR3 contains 14 residues. The CDR3 region has the DNA TGCAGCGTTGGGGGGGTACGGAAAGGCACTGAAGCTTTCTTT. It codes for CSVGGVRKGTEAFF.

The rearrangement uses TRBV2 and TRBJ1-1; D ambiguous. The CDR3 loop spans 13 amino acids. The germline V gene encodes CDR1 SNHLY and CDR2 FYNNEI. Trimming stripped 6 bases from V and 0 bases from J, with 8 bases between. As DNA, the CDR3 is TGTGCCAGCAGCAAAATTCTGAACACTGAAGCTTTCTTT. It is translated as CASSKILNTEAFF.

The rearrangement links TRBV4-1 to TRBJ1-1; D gene ambiguous. Germline CDR1 and CDR2: MGHRA and YSYEKL. The V end lost 3 bases, the J end lost 1 base, and 12 bases lay between the germline ends. The CDR3 has 15 residues. The CDR3 region has the DNA TGCGCCAGCAGCCATCGAGTCCCCCCGAACACTGAAGCTTTCTTT. This translates into CASSHRVPPNTEAFF.

This chain links TRBV2 with TRBJ1-1; 8 nucleotides align to TRBD1. CDR3 length: 15 amino acids. Germline V gives CDR1 SNHLY, CDR2 FYNNEI. V was pared by 6 bases and J by 4 bases, with 10 bases of the junction left unmatched. CDR3 protein: CASSPEGTGFTEAFF. In DNA form, the CDR3 reads TGTGCCAGCAGCCCCGAAGGGACAGGATTCACTGAAGCTTTCTTT.

This clone occurred a few times. V is TRBV23-1 and J is TRBJ1-1, with a weak D call TRBD1 (6 bases). TRBV23-1 is filed as an ORF, its function uncertain. V was cut by 4 bases and J by 3 bases, with 15 bases left in between. CDR3 length equals 15 residues. The CDR3, as DNA: TGCGCCAGCAGTCCCGAGGGGGGGCGCGACACTGAAGCTTTCTTT. Translation gives CASSPEGGRDTEAFF.

V usage is TRBV4-1 and J usage is TRBJ1-2, with 7 positions matching TRBD1. V shed 1 base and J 2 bases; nucleotides not matched to a gene: 7. The V gene's germline CDR1 is MGHRA and CDR2 YSYEKL. This CDR3 has 16 amino acids. The CDR3 region has the DNA TGCGCCAGCAGCCAAGTTAGGACAGGCCTCAACTATGGCTACACCTTC. Translation gives CASSQVRTGLNYGYTF.

This rearrangement joins TRBV6-1 to TRBJ1-6; a possible D gene is TRBD1 (5 bases). V was shortened by 11 bases and J by 7 bases, with 6 bases between the two germline ends. This CDR3 region has 10 residues. CDR1 MNHNS and CDR2 SASEGT come from the germline V gene. CDR3 protein: CARQNSPLHF. CDR3 nucleotides: TGTGCCCGACAGAATTCACCCCTCCACTTT.

The chain recombines TRBV15 with TRBJ2-1, with a tentative D call TRBD1 (6 bases). Germline V lookup: CDR1 LNHNV, CDR2 YYDKDF (reference sequence). Trimming shortened V by 3 bases and J by 1 base, and 10 bases separated the two germline ends. The CDR3 is made up of 15 amino acids. CDR3 in amino acids: CATSSYRVSYNEQFF. CDR3 bases: TGTGCCACCAGCAGTTACAGGGTTTCCTACAATGAGCAGTTCTTC.